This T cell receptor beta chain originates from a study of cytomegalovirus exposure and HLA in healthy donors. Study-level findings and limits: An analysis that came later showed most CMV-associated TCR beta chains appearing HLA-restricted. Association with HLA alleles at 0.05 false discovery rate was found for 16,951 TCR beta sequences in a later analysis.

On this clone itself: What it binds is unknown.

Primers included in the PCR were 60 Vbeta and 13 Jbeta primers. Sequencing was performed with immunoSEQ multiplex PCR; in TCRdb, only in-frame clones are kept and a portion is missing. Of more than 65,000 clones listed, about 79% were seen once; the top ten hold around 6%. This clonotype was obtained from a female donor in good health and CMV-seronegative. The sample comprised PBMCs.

This CDR3 is CASSWTGGRYGYTF. CDR3 nucleotides: TGTGCCAGCAGCTGGACAGGGGGCCGCTATGGCTACACCTTC. J is TRBJ1-2 and V is TRBV28, with 11 bases lining up with TRBD1. V lost 6 bases and J lost 4; bases outside the gene matches: 4. This CDR3 is built from 14 residues. In germline, CDR1 is MDHEN, CDR2 SYDVKM.